This record concerns one TCR beta chain sequence. Its antigen is currently unknown. The data were obtained in a study of shared clonotypes between healthy human individuals. General study results and limits: Apart from blood, nothing was sampled; tissue repertoires likely differ. Sharing across four donors was highest in naive CD4 (approximately 5%) and lowest in memory CD8 (about 0.4%).

Per the study methods: In the immunoSEQ data, sequences were junction-only and lacked quality scores, so filtering differed. The repertoire was sequenced with immunoSEQ multiplex PCR; TCRdb's copy has only in-frame clones and lacks some. Clonal size and the V and J genes are those of that table, whereas D and trimming came from the DNA. The table has around 1 million clones, about three quarters seen once. The V gene's germline CDR1 is SGHTA and CDR2 FQGNSA. The V gene lost 5 bases and the J gene lost 3 bases, with 17 bases spanning the gap. This CDR3 spans 15 amino acids. The V and J genes are TRBV7-2 and TRBJ2-7; TRBD1 might be the D (6 bases). The sequence derives from a man younger than 30 in good health. Sequencing input: memory CD4+ T cells sorted from blood. Subset defined: CD45RA-negative fraction. This CDR3 is CASSPIGTGLYEQYF. The CDR3 nucleotides read TGTGCCAGCAGCCCTATCGGAACAGGGCTCTACGAGCAGTACTTC.